Reported below is one T cell receptor beta chain. Its antigen is undetermined. CDR3 length equals 15 residues. The germline CDR1 and CDR2 sequences are LNHNV and YYDKDF (reference sequence). The V end lost 4 bases, the J end lost 2 bases, and 13 bases lay between the germline ends. The data are from a study of shared clonotypes between healthy human individuals. For the study at large: Donor composition was a couple of women and three men, aged 18 to 49. General study points: Investigators collected only blood, and repertoires in tissues likely differ. Read depth was anticipated to influence clonotype sharing among donors.

Deep-level running was used for the assay. The table came from immunoSEQ multiplex PCR; TCRdb's copy has only in-frame clones and leaves some out. The repertoire includes around 500,000 clones, around 73% of them detected once, and 12% sits in the top ten. The origin of this receptor is a woman aged 40 to 50 in good health. Some clones in this sample may be carry-over from other donors' samples. The chain is built from TRBV15 and TRBJ2-3; D is unresolved. The sample comprised PBMCs. The CDR3 is CATSTPGQVTDTQYF. CDR3 in DNA: TGTGCCACCAGCACTCCCGGGCAAGTCACAGATACGCAGTATTTT. Full variable domain (rest looked up from reference TRBV15 and TRBJ2-3): DAMVIQNPRYQVTQFGKPVTLSCSQTLNHNVMYWYQQKSSQAPKLLFHYYDKDFNNEADTPDNFQSRRPNTSFCFLDIRSPGLGDTAMYLCATSTPGQVTDTQYFGPGTRLTVL.